A selection of T cell receptor beta chains follows, all from one sample in a study of blood T cells in healthy people across ages. Via MiXCR, TCRdb re-called the 5' RACE reads, giving one row per CDR3 protein. The sample records 650,000 or so distinct CDR3 sequences, about 51% being singletons. Specimen: blood. Receptors were obtained from a woman older than 75 in good health. Both conserved end residues are part of each CDR3. D genes are given only for firm matches. Size is stated for part of the rows, as once, few or many counts, or as a class when the clone is expanded.

j_gene | v_gene | len | d_gene | abundance | CDR3aa | CDR3nt
TRBJ2-3 | TRBV24-1 | 13 | . | many | CATSVSREDTQYF | TGTGCCACCAGTGTATCCAGGGAGGATACGCAGTATTTT
TRBJ2-3 | TRBV4-1 | 16 | . | . | CASSQEGTLGTDTQYF | TGCGCCAGCAGCCAAGAAGGAACCCTCGGCACAGATACGCAGTATTTT
TRBJ2-7 | TRBV6-1 | 13 | . | . | CASIVDASYEQYF | TGTGCCAGCATTGTAGACGCCTCCTACGAGCAGTACTTC
TRBJ2-5 | TRBV9 | 12 | . | many | CASSVSEETQYF | TGTGCCAGCAGCGTTTCCGAAGAGACCCAGTACTTC
TRBJ2-5 | TRBV5-1 | 15 | TRBD2 | . | CASSPQAGPQETQYF | TGCGCCAGCAGCCCGCAAGCGGGGCCACAAGAGACCCAGTACTTC
TRBJ2-2 | TRBV7-2 | 17 | TRBD2 | few | CASSLLAGGLSTGELFF | TGTGCCAGCAGCTTACTCGCGGGGGGCCTATCCACCGGGGAGCTGTTTTTT
TRBJ1-1 | TRBV12-3/TRBV12-4 | 13 | . | . | CASRRPTNTEAFF | TGTGCCAGCAGGCGACCAACGAACACTGAAGCTTTCTTT
TRBJ2-1 | TRBV7-2 | 14 | TRBD2 | many | CASSFTAGANEQFF | TGTGCCAGCAGCTTTACTGCGGGAGCCAATGAGCAGTTCTTC
TRBJ2-3 | TRBV6-2/TRBV6-3 | 14 | . | once | CASSGPLHTDTQYF | TGTGCCAGTTCCGGTCCACTACACACAGATACGCAGTATTTT
TRBJ2-7 | TRBV5-4 | 14 | . | . | CASKPDKSSYEQYF | TGTGCCAGCAAACCGGACAAGAGCTCCTACGAGCAGTACTTC
TRBJ2-3 | TRBV24-1 | 13 | . | . | CATNRGLTDTQYF | TGTGCCACCAATAGGGGTCTCACAGATACGCAGTATTTT
TRBJ1-1 | TRBV6-6 | 12 | . | few | CASSYVGAEAFF | TGTGCCAGCAGTTACGTGGGCGCTGAAGCTTTCTTT